This passage covers 25 T cell receptor beta chains from one sample sequenced in a study of PD-1 blockade in classical Hodgkin lymphoma. Every patient had relapsed following autologous stem cell transplantation, and cohorts differed in brentuximab vedotin exposure. The protocol was immunoSEQ multiplex PCR, while the TCRdb copy is restricted to in-frame clones and leaves out a portion. Of about 25,000 clones in the sample, 65% to 90% are singletons; the top ten hold roughly 2.6%. Sequencing was performed on peripheral blood mononuclear cells (PBMCs), taken at baseline. The receptors were gathered from a human donor with classical Hodgkin lymphoma.

The V gene is TRBV5-4, the J gene TRBJ2-5; the D is unclear. The CDR3 loop spans 13 amino acids. Germline CDR1 SGHNT, CDR2 YYREEE (reference sequence). V lost 4 bases to trimming and J lost 3 bases, with 10 bases between them. CDR3 nucleotide sequence: TGTGCCAGCAGCCCGCCCCTCGAAGAGACCCAGTACTTC. This codes for CASSPPLEETQYF.

The rearrangement uses TRBV5-1 and TRBJ1-6; TRBD1 matches 8 bases. The ends lost 5 bases at V and 10 bases at J; junction bases unmatched: 8. The length of the CDR3 is 14 residues. Germline CDR1 SGHRS, CDR2 YFSETQ. The CDR3 DNA reads as TGCGCCAGCAGGCAGACAGGGGAGGGATCACCCCTCCACTTT. Amino acid sequence: CASRQTGEGSPLHF.

The rearrangement links TRBV5-1 to TRBJ2-5; TRBD2 matches 15 bases. V was clipped by 3 bases and J by 6 bases; unmatched bases: 6. Germline assignment: CDR1 SGHRS and CDR2 YFSETQ. The CDR3 totals 16 residues. The CDR3 loop reads CASSSGTSGGRQTQYF. CDR3 in DNA: TGCGCCAGCAGCTCCGGGACTAGCGGGGGGAGACAGACCCAGTACTTC.

This chain uses TRBV6-4 with TRBJ2-1; 9 positions match TRBD2. This CDR3 region has 17 residues. Germline lookup yields CDR1 MRHNA and CDR2 SNTAGT. With 0 bases clipped from V and 4 bases from J, the junction kept 7 bases outside the gene matches. The CDR3 DNA sequence: TGTGCCAGCAGTGACTCAATTATAGCGGGGGCTTACAATGAGCAGTTCTTC. It translates to CASSDSIIAGAYNEQFF.

The chain recombines TRBV7-9 with TRBJ2-3, with D perhaps being TRBD1 or TRBD2 (6 bases each). CDR1 is SEHNR and CDR2 is FQNEAQ in the germline V gene (reference sequence). With 1 base removed from V and 0 bases from J, the gap between germline ends came to 8 bases. The CDR3 has 15 residues. The CDR3 spells CASSLEGGSTDTQYF. In DNA, the CDR3 is TGTGCCAGCAGCTTAGAGGGGGGAAGCACAGATACGCAGTATTTT.

The V call is TRBV6-1, the J call TRBJ1-1; D possibly corresponds to TRBD1 (5 bases). The V gene's germline CDR1 is MNHNS and CDR2 SASEGT. The CDR3 contains 12 residues. Between the trimmed V and J ends, which lost 8 bases and 7 bases, there was a span of 14 bases. The CDR3 DNA sequence: TGTGCCAGCCGGAGGGGACTCAATGAAGCTTTCTTT. Translated, it gives CASRRGLNEAFF.

The chain joins TRBV5-4 to TRBJ1-1, with 8 bases that match TRBD1. Germline CDR1 is SGHNT and CDR2 is YYREEE (reference sequence). CDR3 length: 14 residues. Trimming cost V 3 bases and J 1 base; bases outside gene matches: 2. The CDR3 is CASSSDRANTEAFF. The CDR3 bases are TGTGCCAGCAGCTCGGACAGGGCGAACACTGAAGCTTTCTTT. Based on the CDR3 plus reference TRBV5-4 and TRBJ1-1, the full variable domain is ETGVTQSPTHLIKTRGQQVTLRCSSQSGHNTVSWYQQALGQGPQFIFQYYREEENGRGNFPPRFSGLQFPNYSSELNVNALELDDSALYLCASSSDRANTEAFFGQGTRLTVV.

This clone was detected only a few times. The chain joins TRBV7-9 to TRBJ1-3; weak D call: TRBD1 (6 bases). Per germline, CDR1 SEHNR and CDR2 FQNEAQ (reference sequence). The CDR3 is 15 residues long. V gave up 1 base and J gave up 3 bases, with 10 bases separating them. The CDR3 coding sequence is TGTGCCAGCAGCTTAGGGGGGGCGCTTGGAAACACCATATATTTT. This encodes CASSLGGALGNTIYF. The full variable domain, its missing parts supplied by reference TRBV7-9 and TRBJ1-3, is DTGVSQNPRHKITKRGQNVTFRCDPISEHNRLYWYRQTLGQGPEFLTYFQNEAQLEKSRLLSDRFSAERPKGSFSTLEIQRTEQGDSAMYLCASSLGGALGNTIYFGEGSWLTVV.

The gene calls are TRBV5-1 and TRBJ2-5; possibly TRBD2 for D (7 bases). The CDR3 consists of 16 residues. V was pared by 2 bases and J by 5 bases, with 19 bases between. Germline values: CDR1 SGHRS, CDR2 YFSETQ. The CDR3 loop reads CASSFQGGASGETQYF. The CDR3 DNA reads as TGCGCCAGCAGCTTTCAAGGGGGGGCCTCTGGTGAGACCCAGTACTTC.

This chain connects TRBV6-5 to TRBJ1-5; D gene unclear. Per germline, CDR1 MNHEY and CDR2 SVGAGI. The V gene lost 6 bases and the J gene lost 2 bases, with 8 bases spanning the gap. This CDR3 has 13 residues. CDR3: CASSPHGNQPQHF. The CDR3 nucleotides read TGTGCCAGCAGCCCTCACGGCAATCAGCCCCAGCATTTT.

Worth noting for this clone: At one end the junction does not follow the germline gene, possibly because of a read error. The chain is built from TRBV11-2 and TRBJ2-3; 9 positions match TRBD1. Germline V gene sequence: CDR1 SGHAT, CDR2 FQNNGV. CDR3 length equals 16 residues. CDR3 sequence (DNA): TGTGCCAGCAGCCTAGAGACAGGGGGGGGCACAGATACGCAGTATTTT. This codes for CASSLETGGGTDTQYF.

The DNA of the CDR3 is TGTGCCATCAGGGCTAGCGGGGGCGACTACTACGAGCAGTACTTC. Amino acid sequence: CAIRASGGDYYEQYF. This chain joins TRBV10-3 and TRBJ2-7; 10 bases line up with TRBD2. In germline, CDR1 is ENHRY, CDR2 SYGVKD. The CDR3 loop spans 15 amino acids. Unmatched junction bases numbered 8, after V lost 6 bases and J lost 3 bases.

This clone was seen once. The genes are TRBV7-9 and TRBJ1-4; no clear D gene. This CDR3 comprises 15 residues. The V end was cut by 1 base, the J end by 0 bases, with 6 bases between. Germline values: CDR1 SEHNR, CDR2 FQNEAQ (reference sequence). The CDR3 is CASSLDFSTNEKLFF. In DNA, the CDR3 is TGTGCCAGCAGCTTAGATTTCTCAACTAATGAAAAACTGTTTTTT. Supplemented by reference TRBV7-9 and TRBJ1-4, the full variable domain reads DTGVSQNPRHKITKRGQNVTFRCDPISEHNRLYWYRQTLGQGPEFLTYFQNEAQLEKSRLLSDRFSAERPKGSFSTLEIQRTEQGDSAMYLCASSLDFSTNEKLFFGSGTQLSVL.

This clone showed up just once. This sequence joins TRBV14 and TRBJ2-1; no clear D gene. Trimming left V 1 base short and J 7 bases short, with 14 bases between. Germline assignment: CDR1 SGHDN and CDR2 FVKESK. CDR3 length: 15 residues. CDR3 sequence reads: CASSQGSPIFNEQFF. For the CDR3, the DNA is TGTGCCAGCAGCCAAGGGTCCCCAATCTTTAATGAGCAGTTCTTC.

This clone appeared a few times. J is TRBJ1-6 and V is TRBV7-9; possibly TRBD1 for D (6 bases). The CDR3 sequence is 16 residues long. V was pared by 5 bases and J by 2 bases, with 13 bases between. Germline V gene sequence: CDR1 SEHNR, CDR2 FQNEAQ (reference sequence). The CDR3 sequence: CASSTQTGAYNSPLHF. CDR3 coding DNA: TGTGCCAGCAGCACCCAGACAGGAGCCTATAATTCACCCCTCCACTTT.

The chain couples TRBV5-5 to TRBJ2-5; perhaps TRBD2 as D (5 bases). The CDR3 sequence is 14 residues long. The germline V gene encodes CDR1 SGHKS and CDR2 YYEKEE (reference sequence). The V and J ends lost 0 bases and 5 bases respectively, with 11 bases between them. The CDR3 loop reads CASSLVLAMETQYF. The CDR3 DNA reads as TGTGCCAGCAGCTTGGTTCTAGCAATGGAGACCCAGTACTTC.

The V gene is TRBV5-1, the J gene TRBJ1-2; no clear D gene. CDR3 length equals 15 residues. V lost 4 bases, J lost 1 base, and 14 bases lay in between. Germline CDR1 is SGHRS and CDR2 is YFSETQ. CDR3 sequence: CASSPMGAYNYGYTF. The CDR3 coding sequence is TGCGCCAGCAGCCCCATGGGAGCGTATAACTATGGCTACACCTTC.

The J gene is TRBJ2-2, the V gene TRBV7-9; 12 nucleotides match TRBD1. Germline CDR1 reads SEHNR; CDR2 reads FQNEAQ (reference sequence). This CDR3 region has 15 residues. J gave up 7 bases and V 5 bases, and 5 bases lay outside the gene matches. The CDR3 nucleotides are TGTGCCAGCAGCCGGGACAGGGGGCGCGGCGGGGAGCTGTTTTTT. Translated, it gives CASSRDRGRGGELFF.

J is TRBJ2-2 and V is TRBV11-2, with 7 nucleotides matching TRBD2. This CDR3 has 17 residues. V lost 2 bases, J lost 2 bases, and 8 bases stayed unmatched. Germline lookup yields CDR1 SGHAT and CDR2 FQNNGV. The CDR3 DNA is TGTGCCAGCAGCTTAATGTCAGCGGGGAGTAACACCGGGGAGCTGTTTTTT. Residues: CASSLMSAGSNTGELFF.

J is TRBJ2-1 and V is TRBV4-2; D remains unclear. Looked up from germline, CDR1 is LGHNA and CDR2 is YNFKEQ. The CDR3 contains 18 residues. The V gene lost 4 bases and the J gene lost 0 bases, with 19 bases spanning the gap. Here the CDR3 DNA reads TGTGCCAGCAGCCCGCCCTCTCGGCAGTTGGGCTCCTACAATGAGCAGTTCTTC. Residues: CASSPPSRQLGSYNEQFF.

This clone was picked up a small number of times. The rearrangement links TRBV7-8 to TRBJ1-2; TRBD1 is a possible D gene (6 bases). This CDR3 contains 12 residues. V lost 5 bases, J lost 7 bases, and 11 bases lay in between. In germline, CDR1 is SGHVS, CDR2 FQNEAQ. As DNA, the CDR3 is TGTGCCAGCAGCCCGCAGGACAGTGGCTACACCTTC. Translation gives CASSPQDSGYTF.

The CDR3 reads CASSEEWSGNQPQHF. As DNA, the CDR3 is TGTGCCAGCAGTGAAGAGTGGAGTGGCAATCAGCCCCAGCATTTT. The J gene is TRBJ1-5, the V gene TRBV6-1; unclear D gene. Germline V CDR1 and CDR2: MNHNS, SASEGT. There are 15 residues in the CDR3. Between the trimmed V and J ends, which lost 1 base and 2 bases, there was a span of 9 bases.

The rearrangement joins TRBV4-3 to TRBJ2-2; D is undetermined. The CDR3 is made up of 11 amino acids. Germline V gene sequence: CDR1 LGHNA, CDR2 YSLEER. Trimming left V 2 bases short and J 5 bases short, with 0 bases between. Here the CDR3 DNA reads TGCGCCAGCAGCCAAACCGGGGAGCTGTTTTTT. Translating it yields CASSQTGELFF.

The chain employs TRBV5-4 and TRBJ2-7; the match to TRBD1 covers 9 bases. The CDR3 loop spans 14 amino acids. CDR1 and CDR2 from the germline V gene are SGHNT and YYREEE (reference sequence). J gave up 2 bases and V 4 bases, and 4 bases lay outside the gene matches. CDR3 nucleotides: TGTGCCAGCAGCCCGGACAGGGGTCCCTACGAGCAGTACTTC. Its protein is CASSPDRGPYEQYF.

The chain has TRBV30 and TRBJ2-7; 7 positions agree with TRBD2. The CDR3 contains 15 residues. From germline, CDR1 is GTSNPN and CDR2 SVGIG (reference sequence). J lost 3 bases, V lost 3 bases, and 11 bases had no gene match. In DNA form, the CDR3 reads TGTGCCTGGAGAGCTGGGACTAACCTCCTCTACGAGCAGTACTTC. The encoded protein is CAWRAGTNLLYEQYF. The complete variable domain, with remaining parts taken from reference TRBV30 and TRBJ2-7, reads SQTIHQWPATLVQPVGSPLSLECTVEGTSNPNLYWYRQAAGRGLQLLFYSVGIGQISSEVPQNLSASRPQDRQFILSSKKLLLSDSGFYLCAWRAGTNLLYEQYFGPGTRLTVT.